This T cell receptor beta chain was captured in a study of beta chain features in type 1 diabetes. The study, taken as a whole, reports: Equally in patients and controls, PCR might preferentially amplify shorter templates. TCRB CDR3s were moderately but significantly shorter in Type 1 diabetes patients in all four CD4+ subsets. Researchers could not determine here whether HLA type influences TCRB rearrangement.

The CDR3 totals 13 residues. Germline V gives CDR1 SGHTA, CDR2 FQGNSA. V trimming: 4 bases; J trimming: 8 bases; junction bases outside the gene matches: 5. This clone was counted a few times. The antigen is undetermined. Via the markers CD45RO/CCR7/CD25/CD127/CD95/CD27, stem cell-like memory, regulatory, central memory and naive CD4+ cells were sorted. Every bit of the isolated RNA underwent reverse transcription, so sequencing read expressed TCRB transcripts. Measured with immunoSEQ multiplex PCR; TCRdb has only the in-frame clones, and not every one. The sample lists about 340,000 clones, roughly 13% occurring once.

The V call is TRBV7-2, the J call TRBJ2-3, with 8 bases lining up with TRBD1. The sequencing input was naive CD4+ T cells from blood. The sequence was obtained from a woman younger than 35 with type 1 diabetes. The CDR3 here is CASSYGQGGTQYF. In DNA, the CDR3 is TGTGCCAGCAGCTACGGACAGGGAGGTACGCAGTATTTT.